This T cell receptor beta chain was profiled in a study of CD8 T cells in ankylosing spondylitis. TCRdb re-analysed the 5' RACE reads in MiXCR, keeping a single row per CDR3 protein. Among about 540,000 distinct CDR3 sequences, 9.5% to 15% were seen once, and the ten largest hold over 6.5%. As regards this clonotype: The antigen is unknown.

Notes on the study in general: In peripheral blood, disease-linked CD8+ clones occurred at relatively low frequencies. A TCR beta motif of eight or nine highly homologous variants seemed to mark ankylosing spondylitis blood.

Per the germline V gene, CDR1 is DFQATT and CDR2 is SNEGSKA (reference sequence). Trimming shortened V by 0 bases and J by 5 bases, and 13 bases separated the two germline ends. The CDR3 consists of 14 residues. This TCR came from a male donor with ankylosing spondylitis. The sample was blood, either unsorted or a sorted T cell fraction (not recorded which). This chain links TRBV20-1 with TRBJ1-1; D possibly corresponds to TRBD1 (6 bases). The CDR3 loop reads CSARDRGASTEAFF. CDR3 nucleotides: TGCAGTGCTAGAGATCGGGGGGCGAGTACTGAAGCTTTCTTT.